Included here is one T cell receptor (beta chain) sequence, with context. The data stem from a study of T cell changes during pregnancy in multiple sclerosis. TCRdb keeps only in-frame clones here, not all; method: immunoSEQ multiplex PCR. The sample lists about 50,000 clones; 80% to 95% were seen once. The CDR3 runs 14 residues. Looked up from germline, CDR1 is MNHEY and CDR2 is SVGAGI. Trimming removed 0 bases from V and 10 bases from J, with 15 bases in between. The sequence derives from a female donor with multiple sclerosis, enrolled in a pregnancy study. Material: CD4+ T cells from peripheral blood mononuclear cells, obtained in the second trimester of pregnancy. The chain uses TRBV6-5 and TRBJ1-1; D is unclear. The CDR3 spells CASSYSPGSRGAFF. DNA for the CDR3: TGTGCCAGCAGTTACTCACCTGGGTCCCGGGGAGCTTTCTTT.